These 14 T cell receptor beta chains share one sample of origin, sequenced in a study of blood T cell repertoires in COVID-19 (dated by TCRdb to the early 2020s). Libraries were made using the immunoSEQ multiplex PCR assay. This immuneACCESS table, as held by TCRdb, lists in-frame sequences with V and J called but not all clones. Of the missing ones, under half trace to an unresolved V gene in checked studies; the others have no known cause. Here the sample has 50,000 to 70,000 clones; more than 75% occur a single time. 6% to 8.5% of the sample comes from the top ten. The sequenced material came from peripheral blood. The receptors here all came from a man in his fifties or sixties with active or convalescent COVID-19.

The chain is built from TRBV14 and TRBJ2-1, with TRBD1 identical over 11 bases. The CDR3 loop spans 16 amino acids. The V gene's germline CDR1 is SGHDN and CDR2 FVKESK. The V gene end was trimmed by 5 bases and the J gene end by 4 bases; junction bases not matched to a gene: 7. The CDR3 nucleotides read TGTGCCAGCAGCGTAGGGACAGGGGGTCGATACAATGAGCAGTTCTTC. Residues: CASSVGTGGRYNEQFF.

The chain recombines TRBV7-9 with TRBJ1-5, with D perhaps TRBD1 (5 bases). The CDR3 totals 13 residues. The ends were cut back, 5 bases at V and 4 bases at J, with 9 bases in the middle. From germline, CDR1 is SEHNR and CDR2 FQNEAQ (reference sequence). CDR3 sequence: CASSREGNQPQHF. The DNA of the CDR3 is TGTGCCAGCAGCCGGGAGGGGAATCAGCCCCAGCATTTT.

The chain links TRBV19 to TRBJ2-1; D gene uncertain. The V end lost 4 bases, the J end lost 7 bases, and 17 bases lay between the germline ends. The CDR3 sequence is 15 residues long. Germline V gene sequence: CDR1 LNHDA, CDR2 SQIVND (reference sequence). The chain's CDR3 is CASSRLPETLNEQFF. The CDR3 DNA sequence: TGTGCCAGTAGTAGACTTCCTGAAACGCTTAATGAGCAGTTCTTC.

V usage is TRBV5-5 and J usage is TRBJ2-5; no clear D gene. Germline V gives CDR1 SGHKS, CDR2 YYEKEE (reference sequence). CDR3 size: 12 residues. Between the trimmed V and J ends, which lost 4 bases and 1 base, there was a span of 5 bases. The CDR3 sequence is CASSLSQETQYF. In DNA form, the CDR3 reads TGTGCCAGCAGCCTGAGCCAAGAGACCCAGTACTTC.

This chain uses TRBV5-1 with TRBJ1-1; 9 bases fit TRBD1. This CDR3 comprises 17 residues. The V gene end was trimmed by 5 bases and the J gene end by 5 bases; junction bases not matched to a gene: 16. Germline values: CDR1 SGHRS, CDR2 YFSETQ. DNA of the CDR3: TGCGCCAGCAGGATCTCGGGACAGGGTGATCGGTCGACTGAAGCTTTCTTT. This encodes CASRISGQGDRSTEAFF.

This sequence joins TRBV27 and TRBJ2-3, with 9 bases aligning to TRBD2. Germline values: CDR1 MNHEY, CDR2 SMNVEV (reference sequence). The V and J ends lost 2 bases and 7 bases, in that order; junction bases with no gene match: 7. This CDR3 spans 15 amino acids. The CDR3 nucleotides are TGTGCCAGCAGTTTAACGCGGGGGGGCAAAAATACGCAGTATTTT. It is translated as CASSLTRGGKNTQYF.

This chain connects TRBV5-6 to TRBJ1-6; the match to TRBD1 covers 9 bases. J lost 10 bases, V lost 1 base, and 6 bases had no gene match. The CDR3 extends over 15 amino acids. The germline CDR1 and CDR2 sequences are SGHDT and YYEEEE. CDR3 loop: CASSLMGQGVSPLHF. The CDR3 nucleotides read TGTGCCAGCAGCTTGATGGGACAGGGAGTATCACCCCTCCACTTT.

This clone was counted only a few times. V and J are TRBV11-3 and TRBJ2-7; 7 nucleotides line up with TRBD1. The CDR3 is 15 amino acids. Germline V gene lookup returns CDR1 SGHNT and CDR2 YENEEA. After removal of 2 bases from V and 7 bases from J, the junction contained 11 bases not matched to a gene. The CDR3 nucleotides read TGTGCCAGCAGCTTAAGGGGTGGACAGGCGGAAGAGCAGTACTTC. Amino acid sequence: CASSLRGGQAEEQYF. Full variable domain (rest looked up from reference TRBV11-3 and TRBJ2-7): EAGVVQSPRYKIIEKKQPVAFWCNPISGHNTLYWYLQNLGQGPELLIRYENEEAVDDSQLPKDRFSAERLKGVDSTLKIQPAELGDSAVYLCASSLRGGQAEEQYFGPGTRLTVT.

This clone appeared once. The CDR3 nucleotides are TGCGCCAGCAGCCAATCCAGACTAGCGGGGGGGAGCACAGATACGCAGTATTTT. It codes for CASSQSRLAGGSTDTQYF. The rearrangement joins TRBV4-3 to TRBJ2-3; 14 nucleotides match TRBD2. The V gene's germline CDR1 is LGHNA and CDR2 YSLEER. This CDR3 region has 18 residues. J gave up 0 bases and V 2 bases, and 4 bases lay outside the gene matches.

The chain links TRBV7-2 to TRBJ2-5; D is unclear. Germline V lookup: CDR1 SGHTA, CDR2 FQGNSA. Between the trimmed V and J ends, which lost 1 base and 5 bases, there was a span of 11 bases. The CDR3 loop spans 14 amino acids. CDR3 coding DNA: TGTGCCAGCAGCTTAGGTTATCTCGGGGAGACCCAGTACTTC. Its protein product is CASSLGYLGETQYF.

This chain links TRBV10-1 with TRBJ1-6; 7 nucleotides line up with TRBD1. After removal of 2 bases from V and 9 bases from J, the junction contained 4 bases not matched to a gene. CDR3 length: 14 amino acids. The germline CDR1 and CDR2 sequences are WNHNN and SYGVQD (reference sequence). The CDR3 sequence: CASSEDRESSPLHF. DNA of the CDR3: TGCGCCAGCAGTGAGGACAGGGAATCTTCACCCCTCCACTTT.

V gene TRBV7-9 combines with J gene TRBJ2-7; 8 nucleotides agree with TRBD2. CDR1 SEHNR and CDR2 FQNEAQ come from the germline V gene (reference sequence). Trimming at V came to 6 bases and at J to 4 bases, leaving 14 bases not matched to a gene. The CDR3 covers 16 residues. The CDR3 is CASRYYQAGGSYEQYF. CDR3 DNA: TGTGCCAGCAGGTACTATCAGGCGGGAGGATCGTACGAGCAGTACTTC. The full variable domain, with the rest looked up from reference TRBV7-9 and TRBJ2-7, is DTGVSQNPRHKITKRGQNVTFRCDPISEHNRLYWYRQTLGQGPEFLTYFQNEAQLEKSRLLSDRFSAERPKGSFSTLEIQRTEQGDSAMYLCASRYYQAGGSYEQYFGPGTRLTVT.

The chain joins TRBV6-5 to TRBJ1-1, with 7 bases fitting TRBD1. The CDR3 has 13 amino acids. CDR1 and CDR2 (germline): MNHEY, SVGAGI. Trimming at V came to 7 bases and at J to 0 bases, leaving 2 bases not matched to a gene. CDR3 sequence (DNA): TGTGCCAGCACAAGGGGGCTGAACACTGAAGCTTTCTTT. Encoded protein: CASTRGLNTEAFF.

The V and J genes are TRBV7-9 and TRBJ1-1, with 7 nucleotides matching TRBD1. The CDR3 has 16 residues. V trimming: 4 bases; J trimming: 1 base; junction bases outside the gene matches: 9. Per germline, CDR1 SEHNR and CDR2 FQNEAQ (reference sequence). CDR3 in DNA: TGTGCCAGCAGCTCGGTCTTGACAGGGAGGAACACTGAAGCTTTCTTT. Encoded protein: CASSSVLTGRNTEAFF.